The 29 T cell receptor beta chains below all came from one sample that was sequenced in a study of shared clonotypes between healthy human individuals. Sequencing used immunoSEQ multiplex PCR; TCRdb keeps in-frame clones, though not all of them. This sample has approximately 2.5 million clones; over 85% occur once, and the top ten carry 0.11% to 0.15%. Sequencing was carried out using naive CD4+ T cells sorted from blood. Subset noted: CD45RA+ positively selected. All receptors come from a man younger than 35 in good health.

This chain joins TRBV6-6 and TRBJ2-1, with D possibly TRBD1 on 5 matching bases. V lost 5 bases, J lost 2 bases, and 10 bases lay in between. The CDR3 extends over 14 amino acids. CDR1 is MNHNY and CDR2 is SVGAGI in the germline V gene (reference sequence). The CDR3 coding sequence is TGTGCCAGCAGTAACAGGCAACCCTACAATGAGCAGTTCTTC. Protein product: CASSNRQPYNEQFF.

The CDR3 loop is CASSSSGVKSPLHF. CDR3 coding DNA: TGTGCCAGCAGCTCGTCCGGGGTAAAATCACCCCTCCACTTT. V and J are TRBV5-4 and TRBJ1-6; D remains ambiguous. V was pared by 3 bases and J by 10 bases, with 14 bases between. The CDR3 is made up of 14 amino acids. Germline CDR1 is SGHNT and CDR2 is YYREEE (reference sequence).

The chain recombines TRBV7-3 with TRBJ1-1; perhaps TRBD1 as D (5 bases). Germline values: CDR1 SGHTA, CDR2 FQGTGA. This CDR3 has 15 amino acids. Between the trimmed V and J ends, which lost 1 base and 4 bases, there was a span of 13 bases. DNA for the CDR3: TGTGCCAGCAGCTTAATCGGGGGGTCGACCACTGAAGCTTTCTTT. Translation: CASSLIGGSTTEAFF.

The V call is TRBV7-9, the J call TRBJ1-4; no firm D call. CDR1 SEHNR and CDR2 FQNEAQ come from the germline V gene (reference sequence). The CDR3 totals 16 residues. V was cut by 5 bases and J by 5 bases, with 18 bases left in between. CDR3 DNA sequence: TGTGCCAGCAGCGTGCGAACTCCGGGCCCAAATGAAAAACTGTTTTTT. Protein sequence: CASSVRTPGPNEKLFF.

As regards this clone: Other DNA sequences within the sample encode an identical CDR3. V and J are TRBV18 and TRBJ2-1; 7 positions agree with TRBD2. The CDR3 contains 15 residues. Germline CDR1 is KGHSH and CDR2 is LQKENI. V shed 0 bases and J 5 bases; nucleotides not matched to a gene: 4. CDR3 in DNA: TGTGCCAGCTCACCACCGGCTAGCGGTCACAATGAGCAGTTCTTC. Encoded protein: CASSPPASGHNEQFF.

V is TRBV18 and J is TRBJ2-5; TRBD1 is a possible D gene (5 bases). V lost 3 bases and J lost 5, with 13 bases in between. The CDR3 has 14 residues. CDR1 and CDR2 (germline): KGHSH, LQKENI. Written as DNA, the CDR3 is TGTGCCAGCTCACCTCTAGGGGCGACGGAGACCCAGTACTTC. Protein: CASSPLGATETQYF.

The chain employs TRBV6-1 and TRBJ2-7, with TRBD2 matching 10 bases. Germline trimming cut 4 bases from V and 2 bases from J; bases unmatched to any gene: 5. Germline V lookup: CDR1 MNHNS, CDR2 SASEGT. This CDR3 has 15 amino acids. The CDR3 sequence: CASSGSGGLTYEQYF. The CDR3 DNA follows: TGTGCCAGCAGTGGTAGCGGGGGGCTCACCTACGAGCAGTACTTC.

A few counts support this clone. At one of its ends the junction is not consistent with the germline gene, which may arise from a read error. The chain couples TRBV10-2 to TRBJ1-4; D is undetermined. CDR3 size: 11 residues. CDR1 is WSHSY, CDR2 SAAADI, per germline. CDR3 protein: CASSEPGLLLF. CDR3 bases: TGCGCCAGCAGTGAACCTGGCCTTTTACTTTTT.

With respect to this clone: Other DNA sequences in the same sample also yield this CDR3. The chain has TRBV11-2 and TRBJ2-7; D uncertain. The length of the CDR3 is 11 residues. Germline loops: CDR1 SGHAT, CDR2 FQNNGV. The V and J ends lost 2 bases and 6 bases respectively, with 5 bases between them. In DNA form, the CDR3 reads TGTGCCAGCAGCTTAATTGGCGAGCAGTACTTC. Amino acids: CASSLIGEQYF.

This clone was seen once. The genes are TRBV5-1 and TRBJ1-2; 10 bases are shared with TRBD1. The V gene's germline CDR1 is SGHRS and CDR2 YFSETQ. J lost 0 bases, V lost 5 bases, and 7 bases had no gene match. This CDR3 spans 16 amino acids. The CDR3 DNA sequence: TGCGCCAGCAGGCGGGACAGGGGAAAGACTAACTATGGCTACACCTTC. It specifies CASRRDRGKTNYGYTF.

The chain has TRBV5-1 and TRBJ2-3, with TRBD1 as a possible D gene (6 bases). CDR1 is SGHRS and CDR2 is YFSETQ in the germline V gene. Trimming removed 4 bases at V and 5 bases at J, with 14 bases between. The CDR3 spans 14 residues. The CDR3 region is CASSGDNQRDTQYF. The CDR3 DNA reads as TGCGCCAGCAGCGGGGACAACCAACGAGATACGCAGTATTTT.

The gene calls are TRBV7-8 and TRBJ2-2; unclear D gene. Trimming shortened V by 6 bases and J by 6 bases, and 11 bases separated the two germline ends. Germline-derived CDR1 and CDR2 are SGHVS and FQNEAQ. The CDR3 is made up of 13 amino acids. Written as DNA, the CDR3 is TGTGCCAGCAGTCCGGATAGGGCCGGGGAGCTGTTTTTT. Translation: CASSPDRAGELFF.

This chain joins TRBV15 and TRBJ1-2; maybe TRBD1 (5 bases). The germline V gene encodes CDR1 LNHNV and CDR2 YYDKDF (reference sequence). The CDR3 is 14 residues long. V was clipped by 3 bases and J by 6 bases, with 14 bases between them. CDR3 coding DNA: TGTGCCACCAGCAGGGCAGTTTTGACAGATGGCTACACCTTC. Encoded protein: CATSRAVLTDGYTF.

CDR3 in DNA: TGTGCCAGCGGGGAGCCCGGGACACTTGAAGCTTTCTTT. Protein: CASGEPGTLEAFF. This sequence joins TRBV28 and TRBJ1-1; TRBD1 might be the D (6 bases). The CDR3 has 13 residues. V shed 8 bases and J shed 7 bases, with 17 bases lying between them. From germline, CDR1 is MDHEN and CDR2 SYDVKM.

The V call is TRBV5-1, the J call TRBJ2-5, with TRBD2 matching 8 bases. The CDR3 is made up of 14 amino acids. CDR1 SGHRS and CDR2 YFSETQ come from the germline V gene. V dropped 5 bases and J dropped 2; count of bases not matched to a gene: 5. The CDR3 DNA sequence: TGCGCCAGCAGTAAGGGACTAGTACAAGAGACCCAGTACTTC. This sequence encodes CASSKGLVQETQYF.

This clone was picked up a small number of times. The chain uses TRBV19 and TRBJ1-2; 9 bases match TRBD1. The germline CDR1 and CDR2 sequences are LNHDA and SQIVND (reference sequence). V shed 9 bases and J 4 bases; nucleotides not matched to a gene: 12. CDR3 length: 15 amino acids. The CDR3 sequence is CASIDPGQGIYGYTF. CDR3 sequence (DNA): TGTGCCAGCATCGACCCGGGACAGGGAATCTATGGCTACACCTTC.

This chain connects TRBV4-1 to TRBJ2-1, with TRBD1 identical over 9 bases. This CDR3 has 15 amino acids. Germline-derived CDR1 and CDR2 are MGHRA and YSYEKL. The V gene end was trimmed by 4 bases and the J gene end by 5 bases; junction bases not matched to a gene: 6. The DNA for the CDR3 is TGCGCCAGCAGCCCGACAGGGGGGTTAAACAATGAGCAGTTCTTC. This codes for CASSPTGGLNNEQFF.

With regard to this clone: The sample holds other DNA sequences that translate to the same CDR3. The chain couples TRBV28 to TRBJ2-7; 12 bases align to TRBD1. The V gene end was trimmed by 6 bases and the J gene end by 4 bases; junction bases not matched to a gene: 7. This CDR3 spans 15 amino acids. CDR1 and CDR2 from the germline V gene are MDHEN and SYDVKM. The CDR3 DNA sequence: TGTGCCAGCAGCCTCCCGGGACAGGGGGCTTACGAGCAGTACTTC. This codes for CASSLPGQGAYEQYF.

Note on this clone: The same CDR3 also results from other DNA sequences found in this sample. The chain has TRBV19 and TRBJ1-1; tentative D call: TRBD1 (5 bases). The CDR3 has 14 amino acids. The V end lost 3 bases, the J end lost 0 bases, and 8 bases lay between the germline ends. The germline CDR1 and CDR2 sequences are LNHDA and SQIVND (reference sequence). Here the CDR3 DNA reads TGTGCCAGTAGTATCAGGGTGCTGAACACTGAAGCTTTCTTT. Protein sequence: CASSIRVLNTEAFF.

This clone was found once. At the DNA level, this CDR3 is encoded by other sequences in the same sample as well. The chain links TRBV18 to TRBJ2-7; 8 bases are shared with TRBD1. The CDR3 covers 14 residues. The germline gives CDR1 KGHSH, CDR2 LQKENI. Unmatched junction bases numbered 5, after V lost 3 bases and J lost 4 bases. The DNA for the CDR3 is TGTGCCAGCTCACCGGACAGGGCCTCGTACGAGCAGTACTTC. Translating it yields CASSPDRASYEQYF.

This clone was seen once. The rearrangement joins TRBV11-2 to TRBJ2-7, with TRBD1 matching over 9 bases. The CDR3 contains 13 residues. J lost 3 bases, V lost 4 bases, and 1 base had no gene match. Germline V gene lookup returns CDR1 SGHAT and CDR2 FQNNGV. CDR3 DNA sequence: TGTGCCAGCAGCTCGGGACAGGGCTACGAGCAGTACTTC. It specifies CASSSGQGYEQYF.

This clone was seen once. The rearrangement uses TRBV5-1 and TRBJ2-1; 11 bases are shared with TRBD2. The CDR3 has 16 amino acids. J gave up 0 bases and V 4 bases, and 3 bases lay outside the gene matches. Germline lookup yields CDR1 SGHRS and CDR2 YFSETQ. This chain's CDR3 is CASSITSGSSYNEQFF. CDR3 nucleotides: TGCGCCAGCAGCATTACTAGCGGGAGCTCCTACAATGAGCAGTTCTTC.

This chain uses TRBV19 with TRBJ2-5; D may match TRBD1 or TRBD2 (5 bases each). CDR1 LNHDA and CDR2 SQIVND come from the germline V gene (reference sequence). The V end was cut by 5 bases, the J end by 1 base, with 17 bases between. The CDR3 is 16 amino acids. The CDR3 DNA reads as TGTGCCAGTAGTTCTCCGGGACGGAGCCTCCAAGAGACCCAGTACTTC. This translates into CASSSPGRSLQETQYF.

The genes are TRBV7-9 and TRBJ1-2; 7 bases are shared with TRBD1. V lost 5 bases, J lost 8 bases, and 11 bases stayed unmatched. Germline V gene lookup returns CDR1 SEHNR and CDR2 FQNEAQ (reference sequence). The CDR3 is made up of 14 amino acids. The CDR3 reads CASSLDRVVGGYTF. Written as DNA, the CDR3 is TGTGCCAGCAGCCTAGACAGGGTGGTCGGGGGCTACACCTTC.

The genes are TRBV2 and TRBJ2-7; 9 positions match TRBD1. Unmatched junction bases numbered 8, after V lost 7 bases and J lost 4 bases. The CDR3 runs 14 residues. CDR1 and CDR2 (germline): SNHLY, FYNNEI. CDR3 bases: TGTGCCAGCACCGTGGACAGGGGAAGGTACGAGCAGTACTTC. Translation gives CASTVDRGRYEQYF.

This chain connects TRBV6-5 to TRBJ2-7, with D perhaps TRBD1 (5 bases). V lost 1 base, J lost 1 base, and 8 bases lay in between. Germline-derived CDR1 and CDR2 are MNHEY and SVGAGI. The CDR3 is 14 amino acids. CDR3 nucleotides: TGTGCCAGCAGTTACTTCCAGGGTTCCTACGAGCAGTACTTC. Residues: CASSYFQGSYEQYF.

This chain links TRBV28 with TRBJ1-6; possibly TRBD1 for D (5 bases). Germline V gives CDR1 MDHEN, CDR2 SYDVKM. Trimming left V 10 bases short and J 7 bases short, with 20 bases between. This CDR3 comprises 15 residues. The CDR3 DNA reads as TGTGCCACCGGACAAATCGGGACGAAGAATTCACCCCTCCACTTT. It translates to CATGQIGTKNSPLHF.

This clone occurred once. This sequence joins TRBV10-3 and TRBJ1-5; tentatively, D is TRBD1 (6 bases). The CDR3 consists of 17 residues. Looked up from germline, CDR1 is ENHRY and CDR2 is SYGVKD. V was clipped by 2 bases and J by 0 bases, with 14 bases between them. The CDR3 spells CAISEGGQVNSNQPQHF. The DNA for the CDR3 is TGTGCCATCAGTGAGGGGGGGCAAGTGAATAGCAATCAGCCCCAGCATTTT.

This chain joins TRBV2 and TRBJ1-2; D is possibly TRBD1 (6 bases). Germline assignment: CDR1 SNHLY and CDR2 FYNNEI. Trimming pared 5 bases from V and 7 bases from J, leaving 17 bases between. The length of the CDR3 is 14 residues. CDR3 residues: CASSPTGLPVGYTF. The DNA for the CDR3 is TGTGCCAGCAGTCCCACAGGGTTGCCCGTTGGCTACACCTTC.